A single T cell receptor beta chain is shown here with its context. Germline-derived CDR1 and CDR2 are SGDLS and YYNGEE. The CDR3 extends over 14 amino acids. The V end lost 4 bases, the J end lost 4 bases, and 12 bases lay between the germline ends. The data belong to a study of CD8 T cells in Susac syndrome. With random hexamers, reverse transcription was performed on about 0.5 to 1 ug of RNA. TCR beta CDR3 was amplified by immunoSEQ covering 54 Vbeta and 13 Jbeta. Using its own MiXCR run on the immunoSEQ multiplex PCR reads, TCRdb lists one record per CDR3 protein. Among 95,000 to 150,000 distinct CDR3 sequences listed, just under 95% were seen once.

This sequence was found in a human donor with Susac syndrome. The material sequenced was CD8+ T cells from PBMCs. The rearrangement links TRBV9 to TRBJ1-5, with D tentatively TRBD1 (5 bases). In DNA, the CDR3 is TGTGCCAGCAGCCTGCAGGGTGGAAATCAGCCCCAGCATTTT. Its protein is CASSLQGGNQPQHF.